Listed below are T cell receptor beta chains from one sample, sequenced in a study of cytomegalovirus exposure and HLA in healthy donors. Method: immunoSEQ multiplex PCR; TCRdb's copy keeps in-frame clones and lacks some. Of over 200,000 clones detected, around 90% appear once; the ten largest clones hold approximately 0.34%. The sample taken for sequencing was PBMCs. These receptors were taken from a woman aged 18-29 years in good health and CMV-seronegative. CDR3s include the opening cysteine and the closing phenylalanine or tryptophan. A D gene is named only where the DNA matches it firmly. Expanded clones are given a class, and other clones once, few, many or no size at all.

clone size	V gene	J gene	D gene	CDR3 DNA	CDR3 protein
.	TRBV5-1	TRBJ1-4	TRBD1	TGCGCCAGCAGCGGGGGACAGGCAGCTAATGAAAAACTGTTTTTT	CASSGGQAANEKLFF
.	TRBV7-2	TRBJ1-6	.	TGTGCCAGCAGCTTATTCCTGGTGGACAGCAGCTCCTATAATTCACCCCTCCACTTT	CASSLFLVDSSSYNSPLHF
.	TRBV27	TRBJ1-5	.	TGTGCCAGCAGTTTGTGGGGGCAAAGCAATCAGCCCCAGCATTTT	CASSLWGQSNQPQHF
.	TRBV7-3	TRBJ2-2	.	TGTGCCAGCAGTATCTACGGCGGGGGCTACACCGGGGAGCTGTTTTTT	CASSIYGGGYTGELFF
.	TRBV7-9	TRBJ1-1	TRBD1	TGTGCCAGCAGCTATCAGCCGACAGGGGGCCCGATGAACACTGAAGCTTTCTTT	CASSYQPTGGPMNTEAFF
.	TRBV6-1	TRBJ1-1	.	TGTGCCAGCAGTGAAGGTAGCGGGGCAGGGTGGTTGGCTTTCTTT	CASSEGSGAGWLAFF
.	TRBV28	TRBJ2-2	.	TGTGCCAGCAGGGAGAGCAGGGGCGCTATCGGGGAGCTGTTTTTT	CASRESRGAIGELFF
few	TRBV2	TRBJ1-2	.	TGTGCCAGCAGTGAAGCTATATGGACAGAAGGCTACACCTTC	CASSEAIWTEGYTF
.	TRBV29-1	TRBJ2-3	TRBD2	TGCAGCGTTGAAAGAGTAGCGGGGGGCACAGATACGCAGTATTTT	CSVERVAGGTDTQYF
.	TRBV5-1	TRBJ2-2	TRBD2	TGCGCCAGCAGCTCGCCTGCGGGGGGGCCTTGGGACACCGGGGAGCTGTTTTTT	CASSSPAGGPWDTGELFF
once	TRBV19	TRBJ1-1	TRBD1	TGTGCCAGTAGTACCGGACAGGGGAGGACTGAAGCTTTCTTT	CASSTGQGRTEAFF
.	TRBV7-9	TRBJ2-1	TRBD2	TGTGCCAGCAGTTCTTATCCCGGGACTAGTAAGTTCTTC	CASSSYPGTSKFF
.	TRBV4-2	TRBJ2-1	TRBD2	TGTGCCAGCAGCCAAGACCTAGGGCGGGGGTCCTACAATGAGCAGTTCTTC	CASSQDLGRGSYNEQFF
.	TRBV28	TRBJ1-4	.	TGTGCCAGCAGTTTAGCCAGGGTTTACGCAAAACTGTTTTTT	CASSLARVYAKLFF
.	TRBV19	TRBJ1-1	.	TGTGCCGTTGGAGGGCCGGACACTGAAGCTTTCTTT	CAVGGPDTEAFF
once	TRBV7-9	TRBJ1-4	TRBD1	TGTGCCAGCAGCGCTCAGTCACAGGGGACCTTTAATGAAAAACTGTTTTTT	CASSAQSQGTFNEKLFF
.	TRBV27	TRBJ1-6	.	.	CASSTSDRADSPLHF
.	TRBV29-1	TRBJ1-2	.	TGCAGCGTTGACCGTTCAGGGTACGGCTACACCTTC	CSVDRSGYGYTF
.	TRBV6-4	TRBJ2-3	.	TGTGCCAGCAGTGCCCGACCAGGGGGCACAGATACGCAGTATTTT	CASSARPGGTDTQYF
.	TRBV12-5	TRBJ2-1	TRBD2	TGTGCTAGCCTAGCGGGGGGGCTTGAAAATGAGCAGTTCTTC	CASLAGGLENEQFF
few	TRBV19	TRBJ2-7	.	TGTGCCAGTAGTATAGCTGGGAGCTCCTACGAGCAGTACTTC	CASSIAGSSYEQYF
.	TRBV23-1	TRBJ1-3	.	TGCGCCAGCAGCCGGGGATCCTCAGGAAACACCATATATTTT	CASSRGSSGNTIYF
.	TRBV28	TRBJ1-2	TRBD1	TGTGCCAGCAGTTTTGGGGGGACAGGGGGCTACACCTTC	CASSFGGTGGYTF
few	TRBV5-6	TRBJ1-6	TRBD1	TGTGCCAGCAGCACCGGGACAGGACTGTCACCCCTCCACTTT	CASSTGTGLSPLHF
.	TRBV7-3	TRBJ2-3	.	TGTGCCAGCAGCTTAGGCGGGACTCCTCCTTCAGATACGCAGTATTTT	CASSLGGTPPSDTQYF
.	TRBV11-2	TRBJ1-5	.	TGTGCCAGCAGCCTTACAGGGATGAGCAATCAGCCCCAGCATTTT	CASSLTGMSNQPQHF
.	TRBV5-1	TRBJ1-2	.	TGCGCCAGCAGCACAGGGTCCGACTATGGCTACACCTTC	CASSTGSDYGYTF
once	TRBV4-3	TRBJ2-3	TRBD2	TGCGCCAGCAGCCAAGAAGGCGGGGGGTCAGATACGCAGTATTTT	CASSQEGGGSDTQYF
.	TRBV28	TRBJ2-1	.	TGTGCCAGCAGTTTCCAGGGGTTTAATGAGCAGTTCTTC	CASSFQGFNEQFF
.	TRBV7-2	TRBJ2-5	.	TGTGCCAGCACCCGCGGGGTTAATGGTGGGGAGACCCAGTACTTC	CASTRGVNGGETQYF
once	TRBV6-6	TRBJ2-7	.	TGTGCCAGCAGCCCCTTTGGGACATACGAGCAGTACTTC	CASSPFGTYEQYF
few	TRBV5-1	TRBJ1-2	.	TGCGCCAGCAGCTTGGGGTCAGGGACAAAAGACTCGGGCTACACCTTC	CASSLGSGTKDSGYTF
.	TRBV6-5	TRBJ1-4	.	TGTGCCAGCAGCTTGGGGGGGGAAAAACTGTTTTTT	CASSLGGEKLFF
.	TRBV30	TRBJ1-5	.	TGTGCCTGGAGTGAGACAAGGACAGAAAGCAATCAGCCCCAGCATTTT	CAWSETRTESNQPQHF
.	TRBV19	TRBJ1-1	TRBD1	TGTGCCAGTTTTTCCCCAGTGACGGCCGGGACAGACTTTGACACTGAAGCTTTCTTT	CASFSPVTAGTDFDTEAFF
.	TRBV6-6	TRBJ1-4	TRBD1	TGTGCCAGCAGTTGGGACAGAACTAATGAAAAACTGTTTTTT	CASSWDRTNEKLFF
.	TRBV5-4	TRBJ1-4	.	TGTGCCAGCAGCTTACAGGGCTCGAATGAAAAACTGTTTTTT	CASSLQGSNEKLFF
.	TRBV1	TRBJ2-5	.	TGCACCAGCAGCCACCCCGGATGGGGACTGATGGTCAAGACCCAGTACTTC	CTSSHPGWGLMVKTQYF
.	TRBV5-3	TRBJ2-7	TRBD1	TGTGCCAGAAGCTTGGCGGACAGGGGAAGCTCCTACGAGCAGTACTTC	CARSLADRGSSYEQYF
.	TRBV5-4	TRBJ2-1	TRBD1	TGTGCCAGCAGCCCAGAGGACAGGGATGAGCAGTTCTTC	CASSPEDRDEQFF
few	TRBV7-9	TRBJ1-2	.	TGTGCCAGCAGCTTAGGCCCCTCGGAGGGGTCCTATGGCTACACCTTC	CASSLGPSEGSYGYTF
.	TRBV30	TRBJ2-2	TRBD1	TGTGCCTGGAGTGTACTTACAGGGGGGACCGGGGAGCTGTTTTTT	CAWSVLTGGTGELFF
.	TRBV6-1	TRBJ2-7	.	TGTGCCAGCGGGTTCAGGGTTGGATACGAGCAGTACTTC	CASGFRVGYEQYF
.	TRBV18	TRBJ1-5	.	TGTGCCAGCTCACACAATCAGGATAGCAATCAGCCCCAGCATTTT	CASSHNQDSNQPQHF
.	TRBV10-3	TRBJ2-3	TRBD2	TGTGCCATCAGTCACACCCCAGCGGGGGACACAGATACGCAGTATTTT	CAISHTPAGDTDTQYF
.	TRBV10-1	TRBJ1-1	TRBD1	TGCGCCAGCAGCGAAAGACAGGGTGCGGGTAAAGCTTTCTTT	CASSERQGAGKAFF
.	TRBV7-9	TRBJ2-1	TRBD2	TGTGCCAGCAGCTACCCTAGCGGGGGGCTGAATGAGCAGTTCTTC	CASSYPSGGLNEQFF
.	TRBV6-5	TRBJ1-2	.	TGTGCCAGCAGGGACAGCCTTCGAGGCTACACCTTC	CASRDSLRGYTF
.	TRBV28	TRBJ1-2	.	TGTGCCAGCAGTTTAGGGCAGGGAGGTGGCTACACCTTC	CASSLGQGGGYTF
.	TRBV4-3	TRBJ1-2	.	TGCGCCAGCAGCCAAGATCGGGTGGATAGCTATGGCTACACCTTC	CASSQDRVDSYGYTF
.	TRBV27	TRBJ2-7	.	TGTGCCAGCAGAAGACGACAGGACTCCTACGAGCAGTACTTC	CASRRRQDSYEQYF
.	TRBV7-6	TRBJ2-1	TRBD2	TGTGCCAGCAGCCACATTGTAGCGGGGGGGCTATACAATGAGCAGTTCTTC	CASSHIVAGGLYNEQFF
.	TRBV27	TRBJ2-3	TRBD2	TGTGCCAGCAGTTTATCTAGCGGGCGAAGCACAGATACGCAGTATTTT	CASSLSSGRSTDTQYF
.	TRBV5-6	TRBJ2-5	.	TGTGCCAGCAGCGACGGACAGCCGGGGGAGACCCAGTACTTC	CASSDGQPGETQYF
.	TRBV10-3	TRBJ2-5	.	TGTGCCATCAGTGAGTCCGTAGGGCAGGGGGAGACCCAGTACTTC	CAISESVGQGETQYF